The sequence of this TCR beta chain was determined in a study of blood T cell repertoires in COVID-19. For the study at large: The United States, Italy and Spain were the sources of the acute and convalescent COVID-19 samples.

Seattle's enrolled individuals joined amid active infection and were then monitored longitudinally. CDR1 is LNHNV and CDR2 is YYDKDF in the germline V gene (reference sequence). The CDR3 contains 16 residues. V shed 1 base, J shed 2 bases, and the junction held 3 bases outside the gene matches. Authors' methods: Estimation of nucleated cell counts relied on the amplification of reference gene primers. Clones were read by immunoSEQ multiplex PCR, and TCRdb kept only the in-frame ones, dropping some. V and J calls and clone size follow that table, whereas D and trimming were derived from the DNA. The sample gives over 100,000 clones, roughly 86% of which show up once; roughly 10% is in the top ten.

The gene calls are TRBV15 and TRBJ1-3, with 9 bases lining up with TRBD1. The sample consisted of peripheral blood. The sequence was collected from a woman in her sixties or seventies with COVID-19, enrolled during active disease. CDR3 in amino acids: CATSRGQGGTGNTIYF. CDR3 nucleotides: TGTGCCACCAGCAGAGGACAGGGGGGGACTGGAAACACCATATATTTT.